The clone carrying this TCR beta chain was counted at least ten times. The antigen remains unidentified. These data come from a study of regulatory T cells in long-lasting Graves disease. Study outcomes and limitations: Those with persistent Graves' had less TCR diversity than newly diagnosed patients.

As to time point: newly diagnosed GD, antithyroid drugs for less than 3 months. Generation of the TCR library employed RNA extracted from PBMCs. This CDR3 comprises 17 residues. The V end lost 4 bases, the J end lost 4 bases, and 20 bases lay between the germline ends. According to the study, TCR beta libraries were built with iRepertoire HTBI primers and CDR3-region Arm-PCR. TCRdb analysed the multiplex PCR reads with MiXCR anew, one entry per CDR3 protein. The sample lists about 470,000 distinct CDR3 sequences; roughly 16% were seen once. A further study also used this sample, focusing on T cells in Graves' hyperthyroidism and ophthalmopathy. As reported in that work: Using the HTBI primer set, a first-round RT-PCR was run on the TCR CDR3. Most thyroid-expanded clonotypes above 0.001 were also found in blood.

The TCR comes from a middle-aged man with Graves disease. This sample comprised peripheral blood mononuclear cells (PBMCs), obtained at new diagnosis, from a patient treated with antithyroid drugs. The chain is built from TRBV12-3 or TRBV12-4 and TRBJ2-1; perhaps TRBD2 as D (6 bases). The CDR3 sequence is CASSSSGTFLGYNEQFF. For the CDR3, the DNA is TGTGCCAGCAGTTCCTCCGGGACTTTCTTAGGGTACAATGAGCAGTTCTTC.